This TCR beta chain came from a study of T cells in Graves' hyperthyroidism and ophthalmopathy. Trimming removed 0 bases at V and 8 bases at J, with 8 bases between. CDR1 and CDR2 (germline): SGHRS, YFSETQ. This CDR3 has 12 residues. This clonotype appeared many times. No antigen is known for it. The source material, RNA transcripts, was used to amplify TCR beta CDR3 regions. The HTBI primer set drove a first-round RT-PCR of the TCR CDR3. TCRdb re-called the multiplex PCR reads with MiXCR, one entry per CDR3 protein. The data contain approximately 420,000 distinct CDR3 sequences, more than 13% of them seen just once; the ten biggest clones take up around a third. Notes on the study in general: A median roughly six months before onset, the model predicted ophthalmopathy. Most clonotypes that expanded in the thyroid above 0.001 also showed up in blood.

Patients showing uncontrolled infection, other autoimmune disease, pregnancy or lactation were ineligible. The source material was blood. This sequence joins TRBV5-1 and TRBJ1-1, with D tentatively TRBD1 (5 bases). This clonotype was obtained from a woman younger than 45 with Graves' hyperthyroidism. In DNA form, the CDR3 reads TGCGCCAGCAGCTTGGAAGCAGGGGAAGCTTTCTTT. Residues: CASSLEAGEAFF.